The T cell receptor (beta chain) described here comes from a study of human T cells and chemical hapten exposure. Study details: Diphenylcyclopropenone was administered weekly to the scalp of patients throughout the roughly 24-week study.

General study points: PT1 expanded TCR numbers rose with patch test score. Significantly greater numbers of large CDR3 similarity clusters came from expanded TCRs than from controls.

It was the library that attached unique molecular identifiers to individual cDNA molecules. TCRdb ran MiXCR on the RACE reads and lists one entry per CDR3 protein. The sample carries 180,000 or so distinct CDR3 sequences, around 23% recorded once. The length of the CDR3 is 14 residues. Trimming pared 3 bases from V and 1 base from J, leaving 10 bases between. Germline CDR1 and CDR2: LGHDT and YNNKEL (reference sequence). As for time point: patch test 3, about 24 weeks after DPC sensitization. Treatment meaning: therapeutic diphenylcyclopropenone sensitization with weekly scalp DPC. On this clonotype: The antigen remains undetermined.

This sequence joins TRBV3-1 and TRBJ2-7, with D hard to call. Here the sequenced sample was whole blood, taken in connection with sensitization to the hapten diphenylcyclopropenone (DPC). This TCR was recovered from a woman between 40 and 55 years old with alopecia areata. Some clones in this sample may be carry-over from other donors' samples. Here the CDR3 reads CASSQSPLSYEQYF. CDR3 nucleotides: TGTGCCAGCAGCCAGAGTCCCCTGTCCTACGAGCAGTACTTC.